These 16 T cell receptor beta chains were all obtained from the same sample, sequenced in a study of T-cell reconstitution after alpha-beta-depleted transplantation in children. Unique molecular identifiers tagged the TCRbeta library. TCRdb re-analysed the PCR reads in MiXCR, keeping a single row per CDR3 protein. The table records about 600,000 distinct CDR3 sequences, over 9.5% of them present only once. Sequenced here: PBMCs from the stem cell graft donor, sampled from the stem cell graft. The receptors here all came from a human donor who donated a stem cell graft to a child with acute myeloid leukemia.

This clonotype came up a few times. The chain employs TRBV20-1 and TRBJ2-7; D is uncertain. CDR1 and CDR2 (germline): DFQATT, SNEGSKA (reference sequence). This CDR3 comprises 12 residues. With 7 bases removed from V and 2 bases from J, the gap between germline ends came to 12 bases. This chain's CDR3 is CSVGDNAYEQYF. CDR3 nucleotide sequence: TGCAGTGTAGGAGACAATGCCTACGAGCAGTACTTC.

The chain has TRBV30 and TRBJ1-3; D is ambiguous. This CDR3 has 12 residues. Between the trimmed V and J ends, which lost 6 bases and 0 bases, there was a span of 6 bases. Per the germline V gene, CDR1 is GTSNPN and CDR2 is SVGIG (reference sequence). The CDR3 is CACKSSGNTIYF. The CDR3 DNA follows: TGTGCCTGTAAGAGCTCTGGAAACACCATATATTTT.

This clonotype has just a few counts. The genes are TRBV10-3 and TRBJ2-5, with D unresolved. The V gene's germline CDR1 is ENHRY and CDR2 SYGVKD. This CDR3 is 12 amino acids long. Trimming stripped 8 bases from V and 3 bases from J, with 10 bases between. The CDR3 region is CAILAGKETQYF. CDR3 coding DNA: TGTGCCATCTTGGCTGGAAAAGAGACCCAGTACTTC.

The table lists this clonotype with a few counts. The chain uses TRBV12-3 or TRBV12-4 and TRBJ2-7, with 9 bases fitting TRBD2. There are 15 residues in the CDR3. J was trimmed by 2 bases and V by 3 bases; bases with no gene match: 5. The DNA of the CDR3 is TGTGCCAGCAGTTTGGGGACTAGCCGAGCCTACGAGCAGTACTTC. Encoded protein: CASSLGTSRAYEQYF.

V usage is TRBV29-1 and J usage is TRBJ2-7; 13 bases are shared with TRBD2. Trimming at V came to 2 bases and at J to 3 bases, leaving 16 bases not matched to a gene. This CDR3 has 19 amino acids. From germline, CDR1 is SQVTM and CDR2 ANQGSEA. The CDR3 nucleotides read TGCAGCGTTGAATTCCCCCTGGGACTAGCGGGAAGTCAAAGCTACGAGCAGTACTTC. The encoded protein is CSVEFPLGLAGSQSYEQYF.

The J gene is TRBJ2-1, the V gene TRBV14; 13 positions match TRBD2. The CDR3 covers 15 residues. Looked up from germline, CDR1 is SGHDN and CDR2 is FVKESK. Trimming took 1 base from V and 15 from J; bases not matched to a gene: 9. The CDR3 spells CASSQVIGTSGDVFF. DNA of the CDR3: TGTGCCAGCAGCCAAGTCATCGGGACTAGCGGGGACGTGTTCTTC.

This clonotype came up a few times. CDR3 sequence (DNA): TGCGCCAGCAGCTTGGGGTGGACAAGGTCCGATGAGCAGTTCTTC. Amino acid sequence: CASSLGWTRSDEQFF. The chain employs TRBV5-1 and TRBJ2-1; tentative D call: TRBD1 (5 bases). CDR1 and CDR2 (germline): SGHRS, YFSETQ. The CDR3 consists of 15 residues. V shed 0 bases and J shed 8 bases, with 15 bases lying between them.

This clonotype was seen a few times. This chain connects TRBV28 to TRBJ2-1; 9 bases match TRBD1. V was clipped by 3 bases and J by 9 bases; unmatched bases: 9. Germline CDR1 MDHEN, CDR2 SYDVKM. The length of the CDR3 is 15 residues. In DNA, the CDR3 is TGTGCCAGCAGTTTGGGGGGGGACAGGGTAGGTGAGCAGTTCTTC. Translating gives CASSLGGDRVGEQFF.

In its sample, this clonotype was seen a few times. This chain uses TRBV18 with TRBJ1-5, with TRBD1 matching 9 bases. V gave up 6 bases and J gave up 6 bases; unmatched junction bases: 9. The CDR3 has 15 amino acids. CDR1 and CDR2 from the germline V gene are KGHSH and LQKENI. The CDR3 reads CASSPTGGGFQPQHF. CDR3 sequence (DNA): TGTGCCAGCTCGCCCACAGGGGGCGGTTTTCAGCCCCAGCATTTT.

This clonotype was found a few times. The rearrangement links TRBV7-2 to TRBJ1-1; tentatively, D is TRBD1 (5 bases). Trimming took 4 bases from V and 0 from J, leaving 9 bases between them. CDR3 length equals 14 residues. Germline V lookup: CDR1 SGHTA, CDR2 FQGNSA. As DNA, the CDR3 is TGTGCCAGCAGCTCTTACAGGTTGAACACTGAAGCTTTCTTT. It encodes CASSSYRLNTEAFF.

This clonotype was recorded many times. V usage is TRBV30 and J usage is TRBJ2-5, with D possibly matching TRBD2 (5 bases). Germline V gives CDR1 GTSNPN, CDR2 SVGIG (reference sequence). The V end lost 5 bases, the J end lost 4 bases, and 17 bases lay between the germline ends. The CDR3 runs 14 residues. The CDR3 sequence: CAWGFGLTVETQYF. The CDR3 DNA reads as TGTGCCTGGGGTTTTGGACTTACGGTAGAGACCCAGTACTTC.

The chain joins TRBV20-1 to TRBJ1-1; D unclear. This CDR3 contains 13 residues. The germline gives CDR1 DFQATT, CDR2 SNEGSKA (reference sequence). Trimming removed 1 base at V and 2 bases at J, with 8 bases between. DNA for the CDR3: TGCAGTGCTAGAGGTACGGGTAACACTGAAGCTTTCTTT. This codes for CSARGTGNTEAFF.

The J gene is TRBJ2-3, the V gene TRBV29-1, with 8 positions matching TRBD2. Trimming took 0 bases from V and 5 from J; bases not matched to a gene: 13. The CDR3 runs to 17 residues. Germline V gene data show CDR1 as SQVTM and CDR2 as ANQGSEA. The CDR3 is CSVEDPRGLARRDTQYF. CDR3 DNA: TGCAGCGTTGAAGACCCCCGCGGACTAGCCAGGAGAGATACGCAGTATTTT.

This chain links TRBV7-9 with TRBJ2-7; D may be TRBD1 (5 bases). The CDR3 is 14 residues long. V was shortened by 6 bases and J by 2 bases, with 14 bases between the two germline ends. From germline, CDR1 is SEHNR and CDR2 FQNEAQ (reference sequence). CDR3 protein: CASRKQAIPYEQYF. Written as DNA, the CDR3 is TGTGCCAGCAGAAAACAGGCTATTCCCTACGAGCAGTACTTC.

This clonotype has a handful of counts. The DNA for the CDR3 is TGCAGTGCTAGAGGATCGGGACTAGCGGGAGGTTACGAGCAGTACTTC. Translation gives CSARGSGLAGGYEQYF. The chain carries TRBV20-1 and TRBJ2-7; 15 bases are a match to TRBD2. V dropped 1 base and J dropped 4; count of bases not matched to a gene: 5. CDR1 and CDR2 (germline): DFQATT, SNEGSKA (reference sequence). This CDR3 comprises 16 residues.

CDR3 residues: CSVVGTLAENSYEQYF. In nucleotides, the CDR3 is TGCAGCGTTGTCGGTACACTAGCGGAAAACTCCTACGAGCAGTACTTC. V usage is TRBV29-1 and J usage is TRBJ2-7, with TRBD2 matching 8 bases. Germline V gives CDR1 SQVTM, CDR2 ANQGSEA. V dropped 4 bases and J dropped 0; count of bases not matched to a gene: 11. The CDR3 is 16 residues long.